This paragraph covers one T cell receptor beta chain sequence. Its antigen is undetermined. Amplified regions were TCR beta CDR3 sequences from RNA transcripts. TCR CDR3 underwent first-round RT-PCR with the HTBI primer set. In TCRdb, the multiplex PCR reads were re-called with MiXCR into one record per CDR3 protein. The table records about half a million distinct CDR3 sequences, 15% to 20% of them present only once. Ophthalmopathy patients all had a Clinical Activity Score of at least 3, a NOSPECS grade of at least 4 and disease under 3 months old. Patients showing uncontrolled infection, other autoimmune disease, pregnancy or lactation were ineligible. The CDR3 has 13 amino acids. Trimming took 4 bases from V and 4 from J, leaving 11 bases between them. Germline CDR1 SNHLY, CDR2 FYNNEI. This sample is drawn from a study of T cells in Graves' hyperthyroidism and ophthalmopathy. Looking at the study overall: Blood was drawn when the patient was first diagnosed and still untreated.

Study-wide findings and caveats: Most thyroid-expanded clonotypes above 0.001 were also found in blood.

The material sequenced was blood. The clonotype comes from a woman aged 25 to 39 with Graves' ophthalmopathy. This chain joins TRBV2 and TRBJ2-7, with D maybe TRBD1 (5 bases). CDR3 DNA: TGTGCCAGCAGTGTTATGGCAGGGTACGAGCAGTACTTC. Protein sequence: CASSVMAGYEQYF. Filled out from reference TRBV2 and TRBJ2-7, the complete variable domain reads EPEVTQTPSHQVTQMGQEVILRCVPISNHLYFYWYRQILGQKVEFLVSFYNNEISEKSEIFDDQFSVERPDGSNFTLKIRSTKLEDSAMYFCASSVMAGYEQYFGPGTRLTVT.